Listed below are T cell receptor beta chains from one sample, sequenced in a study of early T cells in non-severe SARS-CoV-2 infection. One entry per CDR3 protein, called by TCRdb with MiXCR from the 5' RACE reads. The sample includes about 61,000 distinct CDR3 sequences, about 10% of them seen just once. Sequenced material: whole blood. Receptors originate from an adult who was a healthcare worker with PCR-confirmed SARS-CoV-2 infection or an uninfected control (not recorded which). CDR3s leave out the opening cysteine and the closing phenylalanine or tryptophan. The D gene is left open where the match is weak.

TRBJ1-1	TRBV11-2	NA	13	ASSPYSLRNTEAF
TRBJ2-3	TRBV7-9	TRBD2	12	ASSPGGAVDTQY
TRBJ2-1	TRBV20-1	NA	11	SAGRDIYNEQF
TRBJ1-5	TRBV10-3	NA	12	AISDPQGNQPQH
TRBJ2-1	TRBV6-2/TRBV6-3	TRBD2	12	ASAGGPGYNEQF
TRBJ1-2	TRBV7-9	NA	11	ASSERQAYGYT
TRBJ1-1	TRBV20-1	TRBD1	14	SAGPGQGAPNTEAF
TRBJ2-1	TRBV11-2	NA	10	ASSLSRNEQF
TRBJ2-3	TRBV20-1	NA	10	SAREITDTQY
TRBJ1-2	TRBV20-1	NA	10	SAPPGDYGYT
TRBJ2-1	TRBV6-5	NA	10	ASSLQGGEQF
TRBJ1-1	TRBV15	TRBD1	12	ATSREWTGPEAF
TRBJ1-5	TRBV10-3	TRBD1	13	ATSVEQGKSQPQH
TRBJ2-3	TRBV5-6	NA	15	ASSPELGTASTDTQY
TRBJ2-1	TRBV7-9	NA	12	ASSLAGSYNEQF
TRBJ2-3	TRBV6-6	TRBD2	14	ASSRLAGGSTDTQY
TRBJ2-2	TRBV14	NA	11	ASNRVDTGELF
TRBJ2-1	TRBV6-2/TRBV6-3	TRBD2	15	ASSESGSQGSYNEQF
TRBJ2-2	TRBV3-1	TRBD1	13	ASSQAGQGSGELF
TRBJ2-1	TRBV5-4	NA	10	ASTQGSNEQF
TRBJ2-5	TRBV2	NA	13	ASKTSGLDLETQY
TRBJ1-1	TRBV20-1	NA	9	SASGGAVAF
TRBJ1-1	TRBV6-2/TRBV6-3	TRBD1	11	ASSDRARTEAF
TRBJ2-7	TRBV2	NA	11	ASSEDRTYEQY
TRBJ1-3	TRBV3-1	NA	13	ASSQSSSSGNTIY
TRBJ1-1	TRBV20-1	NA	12	SARDTAGHTEAF
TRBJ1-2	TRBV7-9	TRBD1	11	ATQDRSSYGYT
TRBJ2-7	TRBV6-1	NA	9	ASSETYEQY
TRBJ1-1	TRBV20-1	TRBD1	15	SARDGSQGAMNTEAF
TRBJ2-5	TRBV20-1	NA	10	SAPGPQETQY
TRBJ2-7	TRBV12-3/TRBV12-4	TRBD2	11	ASSPGLAGGRD
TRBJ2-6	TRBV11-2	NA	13	ASSQDGSGANVLT
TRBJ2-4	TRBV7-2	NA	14	ASSLSTGTAQNIQY
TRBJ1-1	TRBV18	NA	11	ASSPQGTSEAF
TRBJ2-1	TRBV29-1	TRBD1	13	SVGARDREGNEQF
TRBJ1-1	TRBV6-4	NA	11	ASSDRAGTEAF
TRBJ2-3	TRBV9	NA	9	ASSVADTQY
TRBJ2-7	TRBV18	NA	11	ASSPRLTYEQY
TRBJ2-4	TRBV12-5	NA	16	ASAIGGMGRASRNIQY
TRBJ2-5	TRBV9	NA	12	ASSVAGVGETQY
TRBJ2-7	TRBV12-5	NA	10	ASGFGNYEQY
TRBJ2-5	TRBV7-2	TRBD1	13	ASSLGSTGKETQY
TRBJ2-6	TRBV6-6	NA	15	ASSSIGGSSGANVLT
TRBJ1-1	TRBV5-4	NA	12	ASSLGTGETEAF
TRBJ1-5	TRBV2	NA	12	ASSERFSNQPQH
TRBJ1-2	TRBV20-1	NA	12	SAREPKVSYGYT
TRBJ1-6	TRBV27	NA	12	ASTSTNYNSPLH
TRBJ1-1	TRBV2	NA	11	ASCGFMNTEAF
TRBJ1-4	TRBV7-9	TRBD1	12	ASSTQGEFEKLF
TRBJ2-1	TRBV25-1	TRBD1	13	ASSGTGRGYNEQF
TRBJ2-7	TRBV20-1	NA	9	SARVSHEQY
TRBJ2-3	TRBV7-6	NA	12	ASSQDLQEDTQY
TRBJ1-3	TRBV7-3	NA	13	ASSLQGNFGNTIY
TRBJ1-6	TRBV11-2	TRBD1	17	ASSPLRDDRGLSNSPLH
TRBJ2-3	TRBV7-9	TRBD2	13	ASSFRGGGTDTQY